This T cell receptor (beta chain) came from a study of breast tumors, draining lymph nodes, adjacent tissues. Samples came from axillary lymph nodes draining the breast cancer. This clonotype was seen ten or more times. Its target is not known. Germline V gives CDR1 MGHRA, CDR2 YSYEKL. Trimming left V 4 bases short and J 2 bases short, with 9 bases between. The CDR3 contains 14 residues. Overall study findings and caveats: Compared with lymph nodes, tumors were less diverse; compared with nontumor tissue, more. Most tumor T cells seemingly derive from lymph node, then expand in tumor. The lymph node origin of tumor T cells was framed as consistent with a hypothesis, not demonstrated. Luminal-like breast cancer showed significantly greater tumor-nontumor repertoire similarity than basal-like breast cancer did.

MiXCR was run by TCRdb on the multiplex PCR reads, yielding one entry per CDR3 protein. The sample comprises about 140,000 distinct CDR3 sequences, approximately 29% of which are singletons, and around 2.5% rests with the top ten. This TCR came from a female donor with breast cancer. Some clones in this sample may be carry-over from other donors' samples. Sample: axillary lymph node tissue. The chain is built from TRBV4-1 and TRBJ1-5; D might be TRBD1 (6 bases). The CDR3, as DNA: TGCGCCAGCAGCCCCCCAGGGGGCAATCAGCCCCAGCATTTT. Translating it yields CASSPPGGNQPQHF.